A selection of T cell receptor beta chains follows, all from one sample in a study of cytotoxic CD8 clonotypes in ibrutinib-treated CLL. Assay: immunoSEQ multiplex PCR; the TCRdb copy retains only in-frame clones and omits some. The table includes approximately 330,000 clones, around four fifths detected once. The specimen comprised PBMCs, sampled before ibrutinib treatment. These receptors originate from a human donor with chronic lymphocytic leukemia. Each CDR3 is given with its conserved first and last residue. A D gene is named only where the DNA matches it firmly. Clone size is not always given. Where it is, it says once, few, many or a class for expanded clones.

TRBV10-3	-	TRBJ1-2	-	TGTGCCATCAGTGAGTCCCGACGGGATGGCTACACCTTC	CAISESRRDGYTF
TRBV9	-	TRBJ1-1	-	TGTGCCAGCAGCGGGGGTTGGGGCACTGAAGCTTTCTTT	CASSGGWGTEAFF
TRBV7-9	-	TRBJ1-2	-	TGTGCCAGCAGCTTAGCGCTGGGACATACTAACTATGGCTACACCTTC	CASSLALGHTNYGYTF
TRBV14	-	TRBJ2-1	-	TGTGCCAGCAGCCTCCGCTCATACTACAATGAGCAGTTCTTC	CASSLRSYYNEQFF
TRBV14	-	TRBJ2-7	TRBD1	TGTGCCAGCAGCCTCCTCCCAGGGGGCATTTACGAGCAGTACTTC	CASSLLPGGIYEQYF
TRBV9	-	TRBJ1-4	TRBD1	TGTGCCAGCAGCGCACAGGGGATGGGTGAAAAACTGTTTTTT	CASSAQGMGEKLFF
TRBV2	-	TRBJ2-7	TRBD2	TGTGCCAGCAGTGGTCGGGAGGGCCTCGGGGAGCAGTACTTC	CASSGREGLGEQYF
TRBV7-3	-	TRBJ2-5	TRBD2	TGTGCCAGCAGCTTAACGGGAGGGCCTTATGAGACCCAGTACTTC	CASSLTGGPYETQYF
TRBV30	few	TRBJ2-7	-	TGTGCCTGGAGGGCGGATAGGCTATGGTACTACGAGCAGTACTTC	CAWRADRLWYYEQYF
TRBV19	-	TRBJ2-5	-	TGTGCCAGTAGCCGAGGGAGGGAGACCCAGTACTTC	CASSRGRETQYF
TRBV7-2	once	TRBJ2-3	-	TGTGCCAGCAGCTTAGGGCTAGCTGGAGATACGCAGTATTTT	CASSLGLAGDTQYF
TRBV7-8	-	TRBJ2-3	-	TGTGCCAGCAGCCTGCCCGGACAGTTTTACTCAGATACGCAGTATTTT	CASSLPGQFYSDTQYF
TRBV4-1	-	TRBJ2-7	TRBD2	TGCGCCAGCAGCCAGCAAAGGACTAGCGGGCTATATGCCTACGAGCAGTACTTC	CASSQQRTSGLYAYEQYF
TRBV11-2	-	TRBJ2-5	TRBD1	TGTGCCAGCAGCTTATCTCGACAGGGGGCATGGGAGACCCAGTACTTC	CASSLSRQGAWETQYF
TRBV29-1	-	TRBJ2-3	-	TGCAGCGTTGGAGGAGGTTTCCCAGATACGCAGTATTTT	CSVGGGFPDTQYF
TRBV2	once	TRBJ2-1	-	TGTGCCAGCAGTGATAGTCGTGGTGAGCAGTTCTTC	CASSDSRGEQFF
TRBV21-1	-	TRBJ1-2	-	TGTGCCAGCAGGTCCAGGGGACTGCGGTATGGCTACACCTTC	CASRSRGLRYGYTF
TRBV5-1	-	TRBJ2-1	TRBD2	TGCGCCAGCAGCTGGGCGTTTGCTAGCGGGAGCCGCGAGCAGTTCTTC	CASSWAFASGSREQFF
TRBV5-1	-	TRBJ2-2	TRBD1	TGCGCCAGCAGCTGGGACAGGGACACCGGGGAGCTGTTTTTT	CASSWDRDTGELFF
TRBV7-9	-	TRBJ2-7	TRBD2	TGTGCCAGCAGCTTAGCTAGGACTAGCGGGACCCCCTACGAGCAGTACTTC	CASSLARTSGTPYEQYF
TRBV6-5	-	TRBJ2-5	-	TGTGCCAGCAGCCCAACAAGGCAAGAGACCCAGTACTTC	CASSPTRQETQYF
TRBV7-2	-	TRBJ2-2	-	TGTGCCAGCAGCTTCGCGGGTCGCACCGGGGAGCTGTTTTTT	CASSFAGRTGELFF
TRBV7-2	-	TRBJ1-4	-	TGTGCCAGCAGCTCGGGGAGTCAGAGGCATGAAAAACTGTTTTTT	CASSSGSQRHEKLFF
TRBV30	-	TRBJ2-2	-	TGTGCCTGGTCATCCCGGAGTTCCGGGGAGCTGTTTTTT	CAWSSRSSGELFF
TRBV7-2	-	TRBJ2-7	TRBD2	TGTGCCAGCAGCCTTAGGGCCGGGACTAGCGGGAGCAGCTACGAGCAGTACTTC	CASSLRAGTSGSSYEQYF
TRBV7-9	-	TRBJ2-1	-	TGTGCCAGCAGCTTAAGGGGCCATGAGCAGTTCTTC	CASSLRGHEQFF
TRBV28	-	TRBJ2-3	TRBD2	TGTGCCAGCCCCCCCGGATGGTTAGCGGGAATACTTACAGATACGCAGTATTTT	CASPPGWLAGILTDTQYF
TRBV29-1	-	TRBJ1-2	-	TGCAGCGTTGCGACAGGATACAATAACTATGGCTACACCTTC	CSVATGYNNYGYTF